This TCR beta chain was sequenced for a study of identical twins. TCRdb called the 5' RACE reads again in MiXCR, with one record for every CDR3 protein. The sample carries under 250,000 distinct CDR3 sequences, roughly 13% recorded once. Germline assignment: CDR1 WSHSY and CDR2 SAAADI. V lost 6 bases, J lost 3 bases, and 18 bases lay in between. CDR3 length: 15 amino acids. These records were also assigned to another study, of yellow fever vaccine responses in identical twins.

Material for sequencing was memory (CD45RO+) T cells sorted from blood. The origin of this receptor is a woman aged 18-30 years in good health. V and J are TRBV10-2 and TRBJ2-7, with D possibly being TRBD1 (5 bases). CDR3 amino acids: CASRDGAERGYEQYF. The DNA for the CDR3 is TGCGCCAGCAGGGATGGGGCGGAGAGAGGCTACGAGCAGTACTTC.